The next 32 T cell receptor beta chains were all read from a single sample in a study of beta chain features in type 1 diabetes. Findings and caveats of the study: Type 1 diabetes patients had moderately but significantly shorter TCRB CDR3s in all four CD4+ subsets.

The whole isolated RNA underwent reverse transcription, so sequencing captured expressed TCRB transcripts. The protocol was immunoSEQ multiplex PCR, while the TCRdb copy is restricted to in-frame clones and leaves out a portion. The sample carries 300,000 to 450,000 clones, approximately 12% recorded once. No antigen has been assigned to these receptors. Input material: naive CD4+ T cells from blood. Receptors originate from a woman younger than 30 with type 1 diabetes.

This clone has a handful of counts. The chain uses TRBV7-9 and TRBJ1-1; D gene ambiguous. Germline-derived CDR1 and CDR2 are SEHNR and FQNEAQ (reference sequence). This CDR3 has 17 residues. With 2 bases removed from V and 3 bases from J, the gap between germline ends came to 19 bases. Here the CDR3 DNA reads TGTGCCAGCAGCTTAAGGAGACTCGGTTCCCGCGACACTGAAGCTTTCTTT. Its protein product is CASSLRRLGSRDTEAFF.

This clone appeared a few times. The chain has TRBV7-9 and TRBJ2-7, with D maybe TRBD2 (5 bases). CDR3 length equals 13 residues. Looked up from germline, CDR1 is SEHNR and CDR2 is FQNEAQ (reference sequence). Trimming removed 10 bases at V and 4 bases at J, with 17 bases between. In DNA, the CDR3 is TGTGCCACACGCACAGCGGTGGGATACGAGCAGTACTTC. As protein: CATRTAVGYEQYF. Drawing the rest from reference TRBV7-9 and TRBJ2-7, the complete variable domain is DTGVSQNPRHKITKRGQNVTFRCDPISEHNRLYWYRQTLGQGPEFLTYFQNEAQLEKSRLLSDRFSAERPKGSFSTLEIQRTEQGDSAMYLCATRTAVGYEQYFGPGTRLTVT.

The CDR3 sequence: CASSARGDNQPQHF. CDR3 nucleotides: TGTGCCAGCAGCGCCAGGGGGGACAATCAGCCCCAGCATTTT. V gene TRBV9 combines with J gene TRBJ1-5; 7 positions match TRBD1. J was trimmed by 3 bases and V by 3 bases; bases with no gene match: 3. The CDR3 contains 14 residues. CDR1 is SGDLS and CDR2 is YYNGEE in the germline V gene.

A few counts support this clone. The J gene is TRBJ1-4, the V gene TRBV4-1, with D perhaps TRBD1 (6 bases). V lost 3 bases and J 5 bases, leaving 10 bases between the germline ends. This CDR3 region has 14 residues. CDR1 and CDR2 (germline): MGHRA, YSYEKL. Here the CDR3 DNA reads TGCGCCAGCAGCCATACAGGGACGAATGAAAAACTGTTTTTT. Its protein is CASSHTGTNEKLFF.

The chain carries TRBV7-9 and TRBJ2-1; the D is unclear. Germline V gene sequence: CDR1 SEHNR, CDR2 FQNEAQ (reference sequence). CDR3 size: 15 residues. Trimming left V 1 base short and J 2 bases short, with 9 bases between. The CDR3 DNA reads TGTGCCAGCAGCTTAGGCGCTGCTACCTACAATGAGCAGTTCTTC. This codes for CASSLGAATYNEQFF.

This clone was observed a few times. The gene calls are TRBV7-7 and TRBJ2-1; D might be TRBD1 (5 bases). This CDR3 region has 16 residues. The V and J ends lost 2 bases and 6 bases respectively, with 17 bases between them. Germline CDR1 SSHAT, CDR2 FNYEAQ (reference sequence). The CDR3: CASSLRSAGQGNEQFF. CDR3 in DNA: TGTGCCAGCAGCTTAAGGAGCGCAGGGCAGGGCAATGAGCAGTTCTTC. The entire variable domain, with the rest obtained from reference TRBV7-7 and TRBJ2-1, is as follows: GAGVSQSPRYKVTKRGQDVTLRCDPISSHATLYWYQQALGQGPEFLTYFNYEAQPDKSGLPSDRFSAERPEGSISTLTIQRTEQRDSAMYRCASSLRSAGQGNEQFFGPGTRLTVL.

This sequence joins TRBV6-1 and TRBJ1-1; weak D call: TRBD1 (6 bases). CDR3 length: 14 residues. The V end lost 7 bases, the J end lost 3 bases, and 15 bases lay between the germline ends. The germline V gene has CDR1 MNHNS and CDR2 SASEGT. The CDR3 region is CASTIRGWDTEAFF. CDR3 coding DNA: TGTGCCAGCACCATCAGGGGATGGGACACTGAAGCTTTCTTT.

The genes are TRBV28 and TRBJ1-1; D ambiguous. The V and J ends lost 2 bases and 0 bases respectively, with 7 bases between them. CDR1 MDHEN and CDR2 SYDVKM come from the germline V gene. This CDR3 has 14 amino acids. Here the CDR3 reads CASSLPGMNTEAFF. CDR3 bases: TGTGCCAGCAGTTTACCGGGTATGAACACTGAAGCTTTCTTT.

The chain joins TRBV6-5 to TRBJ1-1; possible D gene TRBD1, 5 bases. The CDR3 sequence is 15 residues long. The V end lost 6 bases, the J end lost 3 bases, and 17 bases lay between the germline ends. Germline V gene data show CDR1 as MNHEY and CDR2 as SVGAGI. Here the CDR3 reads CASRSRQRQDTEAFF. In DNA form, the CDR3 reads TGTGCCAGCAGATCGCGACAGCGCCAGGACACTGAAGCTTTCTTT.

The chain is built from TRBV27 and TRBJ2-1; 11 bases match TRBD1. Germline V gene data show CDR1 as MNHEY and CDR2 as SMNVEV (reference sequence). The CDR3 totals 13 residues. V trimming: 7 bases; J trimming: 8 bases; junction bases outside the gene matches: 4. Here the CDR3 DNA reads TGTGCCAGCACCAGGACAGGGGGCGATGAGCAGTTCTTC. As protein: CASTRTGGDEQFF.

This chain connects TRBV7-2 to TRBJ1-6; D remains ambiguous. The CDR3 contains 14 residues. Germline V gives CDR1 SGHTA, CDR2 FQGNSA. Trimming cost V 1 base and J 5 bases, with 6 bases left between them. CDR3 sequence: CASSLERNNSPLHF. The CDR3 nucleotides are TGTGCCAGCAGCTTAGAGCGGAATAATTCACCCCTCCACTTT.

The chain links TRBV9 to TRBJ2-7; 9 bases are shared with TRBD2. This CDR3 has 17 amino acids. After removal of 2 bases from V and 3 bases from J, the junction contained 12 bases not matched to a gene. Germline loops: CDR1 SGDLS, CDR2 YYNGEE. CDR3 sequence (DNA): TGTGCCAGCAGCGTCGCTCTAGCGGGGCACCCACACTACGAGCAGTACTTC. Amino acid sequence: CASSVALAGHPHYEQYF. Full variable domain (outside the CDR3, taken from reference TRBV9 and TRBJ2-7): DSGVTQTPKHLITATGQRVTLRCSPRSGDLSVYWYQQSLDQGLQFLIQYYNGEERAKGNILERFSAQQFPDLHSELNLSSLELGDSALYFCASSVALAGHPHYEQYFGPGTRLTVT.

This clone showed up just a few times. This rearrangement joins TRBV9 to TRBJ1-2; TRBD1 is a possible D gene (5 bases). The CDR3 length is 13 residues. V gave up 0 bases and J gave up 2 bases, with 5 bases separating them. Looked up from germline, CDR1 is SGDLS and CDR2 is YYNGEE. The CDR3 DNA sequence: TGTGCCAGCAGCGTAGAGGGGAACTATGGCTACACCTTC. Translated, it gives CASSVEGNYGYTF.

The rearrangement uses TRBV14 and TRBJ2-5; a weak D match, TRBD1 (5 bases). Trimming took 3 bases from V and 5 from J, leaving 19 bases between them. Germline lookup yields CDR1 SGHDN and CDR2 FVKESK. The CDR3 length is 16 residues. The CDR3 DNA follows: TGTGCCAGCAGCCACGTAGTTGGACACCCAGCGGAGACCCAGTACTTC. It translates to CASSHVVGHPAETQYF.

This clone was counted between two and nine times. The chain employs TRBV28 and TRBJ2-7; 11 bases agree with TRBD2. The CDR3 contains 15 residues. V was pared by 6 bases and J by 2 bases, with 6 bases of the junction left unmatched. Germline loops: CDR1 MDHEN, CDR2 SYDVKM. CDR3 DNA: TGTGCCAGCAGGACCTTAGCGGGAGGGACCTACGAGCAGTACTTC. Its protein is CASRTLAGGTYEQYF.

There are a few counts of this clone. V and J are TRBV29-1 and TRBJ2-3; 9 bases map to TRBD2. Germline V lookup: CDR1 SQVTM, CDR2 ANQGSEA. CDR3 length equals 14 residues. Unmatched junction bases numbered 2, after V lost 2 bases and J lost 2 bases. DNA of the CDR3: TGCAGCGTTGAATTAGCGGGGGTCACAGATACGCAGTATTTT. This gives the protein CSVELAGVTDTQYF.

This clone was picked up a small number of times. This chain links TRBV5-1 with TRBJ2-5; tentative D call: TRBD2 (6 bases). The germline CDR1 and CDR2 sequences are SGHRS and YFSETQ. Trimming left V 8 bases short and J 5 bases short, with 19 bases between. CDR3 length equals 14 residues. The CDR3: CASTAGISEETQYF. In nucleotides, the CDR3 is TGCGCCAGTACCGCGGGGATCAGCGAGGAGACCCAGTACTTC.

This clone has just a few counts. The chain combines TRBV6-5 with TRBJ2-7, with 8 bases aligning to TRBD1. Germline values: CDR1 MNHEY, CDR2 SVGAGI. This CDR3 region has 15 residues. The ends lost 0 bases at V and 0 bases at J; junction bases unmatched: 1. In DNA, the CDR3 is TGTGCCAGCAGTTACTCGGGACAGGACTCCTACGAGCAGTACTTC. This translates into CASSYSGQDSYEQYF.

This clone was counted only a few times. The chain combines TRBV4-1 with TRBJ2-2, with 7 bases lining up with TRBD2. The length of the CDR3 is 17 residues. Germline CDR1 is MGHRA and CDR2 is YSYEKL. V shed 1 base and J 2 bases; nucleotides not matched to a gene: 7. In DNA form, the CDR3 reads TGCGCCAGCAGCCAAGCCCACCTAGCGGCAAACACCGGGGAGCTGTTTTTT. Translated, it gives CASSQAHLAANTGELFF.

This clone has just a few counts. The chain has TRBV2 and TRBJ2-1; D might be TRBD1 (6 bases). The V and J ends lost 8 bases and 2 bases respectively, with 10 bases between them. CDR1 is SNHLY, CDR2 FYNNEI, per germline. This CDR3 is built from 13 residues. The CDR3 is CASVGQTYNEQFF. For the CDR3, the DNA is TGTGCCAGCGTCGGACAGACCTACAATGAGCAGTTCTTC.

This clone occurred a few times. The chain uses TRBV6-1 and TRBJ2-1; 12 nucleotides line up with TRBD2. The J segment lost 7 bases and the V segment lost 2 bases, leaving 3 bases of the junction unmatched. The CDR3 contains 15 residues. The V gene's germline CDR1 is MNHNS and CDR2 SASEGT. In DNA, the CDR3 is TGTGCCAGCAGTGAAACTAGCGGGGGGAGGAATGAGCAGTTCTTC. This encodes CASSETSGGRNEQFF.

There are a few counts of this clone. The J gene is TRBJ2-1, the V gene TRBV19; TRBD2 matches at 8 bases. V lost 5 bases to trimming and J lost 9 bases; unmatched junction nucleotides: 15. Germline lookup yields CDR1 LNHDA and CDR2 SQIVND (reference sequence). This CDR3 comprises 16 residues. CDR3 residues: CASSADLAGPWTEQFF. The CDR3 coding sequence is TGTGCCAGTAGTGCCGATCTAGCGGGCCCTTGGACTGAGCAGTTCTTC.

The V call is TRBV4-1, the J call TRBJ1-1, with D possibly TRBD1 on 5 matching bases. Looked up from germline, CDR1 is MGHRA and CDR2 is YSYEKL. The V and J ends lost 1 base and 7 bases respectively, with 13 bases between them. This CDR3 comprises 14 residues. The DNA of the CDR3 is TGCGCCAGCAGCCAAGTAATCGGGGGGGGTGAAGCTTTCTTT. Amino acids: CASSQVIGGGEAFF.

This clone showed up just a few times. In DNA form, the CDR3 reads TGTGCCAGCAGCGTAACCCCGACTAGCGCGACCTACAATGAGCAGTTCTTC. As protein: CASSVTPTSATYNEQFF. This sequence joins TRBV9 and TRBJ2-1; 8 nucleotides line up with TRBD2. The CDR3 is 17 residues long. J was trimmed by 2 bases and V by 1 base; bases with no gene match: 8. Germline CDR1 is SGDLS and CDR2 is YYNGEE.

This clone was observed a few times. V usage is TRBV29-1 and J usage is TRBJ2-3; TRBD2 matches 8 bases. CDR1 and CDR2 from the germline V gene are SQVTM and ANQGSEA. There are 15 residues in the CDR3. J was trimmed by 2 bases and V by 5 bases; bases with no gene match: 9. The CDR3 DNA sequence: TGCAGCGTTCCATTGGAAGCGGGAGCCACAGATACGCAGTATTTT. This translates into CSVPLEAGATDTQYF.

CDR3 in amino acids: CASSPRTGPYNEQFF. CDR3 bases: TGTGCCAGCAGCCCTAGGACAGGGCCCTACAATGAGCAGTTCTTC. V and J are TRBV7-2 and TRBJ2-1; TRBD1 agrees at 8 bases. Looked up from germline, CDR1 is SGHTA and CDR2 is FQGNSA. Trimming removed 5 bases from V and 2 bases from J; junction bases left unmatched: 5. The CDR3 contains 15 residues.

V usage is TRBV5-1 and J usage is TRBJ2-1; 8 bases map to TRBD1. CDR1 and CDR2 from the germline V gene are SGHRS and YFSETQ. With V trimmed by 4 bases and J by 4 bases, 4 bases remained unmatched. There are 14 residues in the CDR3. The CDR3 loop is CASSKDRVYNEQFF. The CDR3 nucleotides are TGCGCCAGCAGCAAGGACAGGGTGTACAATGAGCAGTTCTTC. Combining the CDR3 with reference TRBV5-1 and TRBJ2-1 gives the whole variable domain KAGVTQTPRYLIKTRGQQVTLSCSPISGHRSVSWYQQTPGQGLQFLFEYFSETQRNKGNFPGRFSGRQFSNSRSEMNVSTLELGDSALYLCASSKDRVYNEQFFGPGTRLTVL.

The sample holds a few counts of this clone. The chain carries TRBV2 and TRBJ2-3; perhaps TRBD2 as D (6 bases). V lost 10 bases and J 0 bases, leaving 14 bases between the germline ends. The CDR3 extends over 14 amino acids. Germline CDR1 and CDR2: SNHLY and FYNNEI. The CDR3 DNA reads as TGTGCCACAAGGAGCGGGTATAGCACAGATACGCAGTATTTT. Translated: CATRSGYSTDTQYF.

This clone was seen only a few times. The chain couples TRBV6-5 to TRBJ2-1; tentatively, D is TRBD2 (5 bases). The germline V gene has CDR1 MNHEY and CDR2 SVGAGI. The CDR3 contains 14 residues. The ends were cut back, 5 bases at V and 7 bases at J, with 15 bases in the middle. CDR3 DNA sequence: TGTGCCAGCAGTCCCCGAGGGCTATCAAATGAGCAGTTCTTC. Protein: CASSPRGLSNEQFF.

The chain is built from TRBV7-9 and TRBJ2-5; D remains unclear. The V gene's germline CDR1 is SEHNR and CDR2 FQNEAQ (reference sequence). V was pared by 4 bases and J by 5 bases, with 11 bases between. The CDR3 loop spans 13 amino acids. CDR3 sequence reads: CASSSTQRETQYF. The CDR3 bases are TGTGCCAGCAGCTCTACCCAACGGGAGACCCAGTACTTC.

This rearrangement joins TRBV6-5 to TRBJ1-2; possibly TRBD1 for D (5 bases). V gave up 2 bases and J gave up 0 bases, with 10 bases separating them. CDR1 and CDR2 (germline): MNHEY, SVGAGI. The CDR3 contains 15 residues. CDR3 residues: CASSYVGASNYGYTF. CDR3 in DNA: TGTGCCAGCAGTTACGTAGGGGCCTCTAACTATGGCTACACCTTC.

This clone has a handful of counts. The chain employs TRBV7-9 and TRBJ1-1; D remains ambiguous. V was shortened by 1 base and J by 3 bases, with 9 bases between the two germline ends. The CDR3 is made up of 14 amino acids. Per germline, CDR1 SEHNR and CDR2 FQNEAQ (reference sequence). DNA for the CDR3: TGTGCCAGCAGCTTAGGCCAGGAAGACACTGAAGCTTTCTTT. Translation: CASSLGQEDTEAFF.